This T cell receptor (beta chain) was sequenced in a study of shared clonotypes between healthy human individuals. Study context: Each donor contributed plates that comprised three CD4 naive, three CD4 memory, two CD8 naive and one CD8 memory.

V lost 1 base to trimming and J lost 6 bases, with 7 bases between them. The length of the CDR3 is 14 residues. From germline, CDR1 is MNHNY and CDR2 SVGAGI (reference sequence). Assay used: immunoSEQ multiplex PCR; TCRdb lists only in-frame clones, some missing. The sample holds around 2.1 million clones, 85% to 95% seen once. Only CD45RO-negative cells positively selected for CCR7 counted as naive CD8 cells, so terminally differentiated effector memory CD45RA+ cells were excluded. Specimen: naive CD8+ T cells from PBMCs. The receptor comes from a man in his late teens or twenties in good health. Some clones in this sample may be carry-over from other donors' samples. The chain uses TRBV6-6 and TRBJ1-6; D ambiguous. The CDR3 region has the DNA TGTGCCAGCAGTTACTTTTCCGGTAATTCACCCCTCCACTTT. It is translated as CASSYFSGNSPLHF.